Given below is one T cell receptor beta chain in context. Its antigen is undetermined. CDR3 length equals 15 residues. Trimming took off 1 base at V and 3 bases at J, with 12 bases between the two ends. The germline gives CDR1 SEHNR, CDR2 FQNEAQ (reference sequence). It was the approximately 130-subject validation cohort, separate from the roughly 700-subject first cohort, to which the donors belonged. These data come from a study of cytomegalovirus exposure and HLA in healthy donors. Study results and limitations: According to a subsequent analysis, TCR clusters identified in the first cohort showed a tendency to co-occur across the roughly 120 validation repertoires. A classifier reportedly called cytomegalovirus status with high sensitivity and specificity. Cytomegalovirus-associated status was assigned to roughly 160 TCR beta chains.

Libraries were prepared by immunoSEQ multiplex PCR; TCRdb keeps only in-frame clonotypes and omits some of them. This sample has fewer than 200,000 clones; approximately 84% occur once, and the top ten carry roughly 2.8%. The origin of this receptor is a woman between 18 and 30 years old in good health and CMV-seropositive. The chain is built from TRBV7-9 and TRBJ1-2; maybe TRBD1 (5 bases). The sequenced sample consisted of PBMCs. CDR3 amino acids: CASSLESRGDYGYTF. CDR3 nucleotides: TGTGCCAGCAGCTTAGAATCTAGGGGCGACTATGGCTACACCTTC.